The rows below give T cell receptor beta chains drawn from one sample of a study of OX40 agonist ivuxolimab in advanced cancers. This table comes from immunoSEQ multiplex PCR, and its TCRdb copy is limited to in-frame clones, with some not included. Altogether around 40,000 clones are present, approximately 80% being singletons, with the ten largest covering just over 5%. Here the sequenced sample was CD4+ or CD8+ T cells sorted from blood, taken in a trial of the OX40 agonist ivuxolimab. Receptors were obtained from an adult with an advanced solid tumor such as melanoma, head and neck, liver or kidney cancer. The conserved cysteine and the conserved F or W are not part of the CDR3 here. D genes are given only for firm matches.

J	V	D	CDR3
TRBJ1-5	TRBV6-1	TRBD1	ASSTDRNQPQH
TRBJ1-4	TRBV7-9	NA	ASTEYEKLF
TRBJ2-7	TRBV7-8	TRBD2	ASSSSGRAGGEQY
TRBJ2-2	TRBV23-1	NA	ASTQWASNTGELF
TRBJ1-5	TRBV5-1	NA	ASSWGGASNQPQH
TRBJ1-3	TRBV18	NA	ASSPGAASGNTIY
TRBJ2-3	TRBV6-6	TRBD2	ASRLPSGLTDTQY
TRBJ1-2	TRBV6-5	TRBD1	ASSYGQGAYGYT
TRBJ1-1	TRBV28	NA	ASSLLGQTSEAF
TRBJ1-1	TRBV5-6	TRBD1	ASSPRQGLANTEAF
TRBJ2-7	TRBV4-1	TRBD2	ASSQVRTSFGEQY
TRBJ2-7	TRBV10-2	NA	ASSEPPTGFYEQY
TRBJ1-2	TRBV6-5	TRBD1	ASSSPRQGWYGYT
TRBJ1-3	TRBV9	NA	ASSVGGEADGNTIY
TRBJ2-1	TRBV27	TRBD2	ASSLGTSGSYEQF
TRBJ2-3	TRBV2	NA	ASSEADSATQY
TRBJ2-5	TRBV7-3	NA	ASSFLGSRYQETQY
TRBJ1-4	TRBV19	NA	ASSGVGVGTNEKLF
TRBJ1-1	TRBV6-6	NA	ASSYPGSLNTEAF
TRBJ1-2	TRBV4-2	NA	ASSQGQSYGYT
TRBJ2-5	TRBV5-1	TRBD2	ASSPITSGKETQY
TRBJ2-1	TRBV18	NA	ASSRPYNEQF
TRBJ2-7	TRBV10-2	NA	ASSHGGPYEQY
NA	TRBV11-2	NA	ASSSPSINYEQY
TRBJ2-1	TRBV5-6	NA	ASSPFVGGSYNEQF
TRBJ1-1	TRBV28	NA	ASTSVQGAEAF
TRBJ2-3	TRBV7-9	TRBD2	ASTRGLAATDTQY
TRBJ2-5	TRBV5-1	NA	ASSSQGGFQETQY
TRBJ1-5	TRBV6-5	NA	ASTNGDKRPQH
TRBJ2-2	TRBV7-3	TRBD1	ASSRGQGGGTGELF
TRBJ1-5	TRBV4-3	TRBD1	ASSQDLVAGGSQPQH
TRBJ2-3	TRBV7-9	TRBD2	ASSRAGGRDTQY
TRBJ2-7	TRBV5-8	TRBD1	SSTLLSWTGSYEQY
TRBJ2-7	TRBV5-1	TRBD1	ASSSPQGANEQY
TRBJ2-3	TRBV30	NA	AWSVKGQGGDTQY
TRBJ2-4	TRBV5-6	TRBD2	ASTRGASGSGNIQY
TRBJ2-2	TRBV6-1	TRBD1	ASSEGTGDTGELF
TRBJ2-7	TRBV6-5	NA	ASSYGTGQY
TRBJ2-5	TRBV7-8	NA	ASSLKRLKLETQY
TRBJ1-3	TRBV14	NA	ASSQGSGTGNTIY
TRBJ1-1	TRBV11-2	NA	ASSLSLGGAGTEAF
TRBJ1-2	TRBV6-1	TRBD1	ASSEGQGFYGYT
TRBJ1-2	TRBV28	TRBD1	ASTRDSRGYT
TRBJ2-2	TRBV10-2	TRBD2	ASRGGLAGGSFTGELF
TRBJ1-2	TRBV28	TRBD1	ASSIRNPGTGGKGYT
TRBJ1-1	TRBV6-4	TRBD1	ASTQGVNTEAF
TRBJ2-3	TRBV5-1	TRBD1	ASTRGQGADTQY
TRBJ1-1	TRBV6-1	NA	ASSTQALTEAF
TRBJ2-7	TRBV6-1	TRBD1	ASSEGQGPFYEQY
TRBJ1-5	TRBV6-6	NA	ASSRRGGVSNQPQH
TRBJ2-5	TRBV2	NA	ASSVGGPETQY
TRBJ1-2	TRBV10-2	NA	ASRVQGH
TRBJ1-2	TRBV6-6	TRBD1	ASTQMDRQGDGYT
TRBJ2-1	TRBV28	NA	ASRVSLTDEQF
TRBJ2-2	TRBV6-1	NA	ASSEGWNTGELF
TRBJ2-1	TRBV21-1	NA	ASNPRGTSGRYGTHNEQF